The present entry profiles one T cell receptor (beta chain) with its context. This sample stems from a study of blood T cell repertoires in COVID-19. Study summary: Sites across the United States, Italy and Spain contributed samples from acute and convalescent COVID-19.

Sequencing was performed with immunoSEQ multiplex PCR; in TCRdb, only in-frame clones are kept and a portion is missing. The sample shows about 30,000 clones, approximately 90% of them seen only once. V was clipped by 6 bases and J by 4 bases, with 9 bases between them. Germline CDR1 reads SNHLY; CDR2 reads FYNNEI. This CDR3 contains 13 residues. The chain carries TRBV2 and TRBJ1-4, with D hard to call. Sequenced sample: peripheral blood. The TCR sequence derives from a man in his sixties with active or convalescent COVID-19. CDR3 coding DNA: TGTGCCAGCAGCCTCCCCCTTAATGAAAAACTGTTTTTT. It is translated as CASSLPLNEKLFF.